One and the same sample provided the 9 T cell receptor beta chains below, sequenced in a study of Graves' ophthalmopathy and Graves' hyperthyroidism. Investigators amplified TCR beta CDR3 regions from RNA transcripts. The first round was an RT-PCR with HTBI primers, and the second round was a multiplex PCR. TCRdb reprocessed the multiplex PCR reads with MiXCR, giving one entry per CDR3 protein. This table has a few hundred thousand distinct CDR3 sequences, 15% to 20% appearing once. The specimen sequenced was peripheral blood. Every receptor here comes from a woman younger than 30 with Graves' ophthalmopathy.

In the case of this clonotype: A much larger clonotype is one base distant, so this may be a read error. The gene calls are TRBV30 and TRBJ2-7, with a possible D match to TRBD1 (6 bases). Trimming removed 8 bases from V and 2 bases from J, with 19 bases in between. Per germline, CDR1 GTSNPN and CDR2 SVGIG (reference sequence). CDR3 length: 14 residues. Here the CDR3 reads CARKQGFRAYEQYF. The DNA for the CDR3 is TGTGCCCGGAAGCAGGGGTTTAGGGCCTACGAGCAGTACTTC. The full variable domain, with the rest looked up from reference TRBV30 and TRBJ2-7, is SQTIHQWPATLVQPVGSPLSLECTVEGTSNPNLYWYRQAAGRGLQLLFYSVGIGQISSEVPQNLSASRPQDRQFILSSKKLLLSDSGFYLCARKQGFRAYEQYFGPGTRLTVT.

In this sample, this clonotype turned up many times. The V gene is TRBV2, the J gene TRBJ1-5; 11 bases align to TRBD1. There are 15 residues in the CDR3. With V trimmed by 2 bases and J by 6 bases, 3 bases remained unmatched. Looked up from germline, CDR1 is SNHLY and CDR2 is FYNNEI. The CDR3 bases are TGTGCCAGCAGTGAACTCGGGACAGGGGGTCAGCCCCAGCATTTT. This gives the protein CASSELGTGGQPQHF.

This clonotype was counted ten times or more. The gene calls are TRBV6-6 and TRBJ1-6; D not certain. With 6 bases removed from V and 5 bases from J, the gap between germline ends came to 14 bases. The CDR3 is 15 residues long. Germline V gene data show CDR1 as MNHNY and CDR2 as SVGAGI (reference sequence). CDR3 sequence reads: CASSSMRANNSPLHF. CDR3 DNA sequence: TGTGCCAGCAGCTCGATGAGGGCAAATAATTCACCCCTCCACTTT.

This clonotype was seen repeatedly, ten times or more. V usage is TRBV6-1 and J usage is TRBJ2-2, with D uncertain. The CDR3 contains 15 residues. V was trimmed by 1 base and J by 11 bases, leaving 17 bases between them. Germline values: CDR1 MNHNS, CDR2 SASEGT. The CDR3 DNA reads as TGTGCCAGCAGTGAAGGTGGCTCCCCACCGGACGAGCTGTTTTTT. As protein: CASSEGGSPPDELFF.

The CDR3 DNA reads TGTGCCAGCAGCATCATGGGGGGAACAGCACAAGAGACCCAGTACTTC. Translation gives CASSIMGGTAQETQYF. The genes are TRBV5-4 and TRBJ2-5, with a weak D call TRBD2 (6 bases). The CDR3 is 16 residues long. CDR1 is SGHNT and CDR2 is YYREEE in the germline V gene (reference sequence). Trimming took off 4 bases at V and 2 bases at J, with 18 bases between the two ends. The full variable domain, in which reference TRBV5-4 and TRBJ2-5 provide the parts outside the CDR3, is ETGVTQSPTHLIKTRGQQVTLRCSSQSGHNTVSWYQQALGQGPQFIFQYYREEENGRGNFPPRFSGLQFPNYSSELNVNALELDDSALYLCASSIMGGTAQETQYFGPGTRLLVL.

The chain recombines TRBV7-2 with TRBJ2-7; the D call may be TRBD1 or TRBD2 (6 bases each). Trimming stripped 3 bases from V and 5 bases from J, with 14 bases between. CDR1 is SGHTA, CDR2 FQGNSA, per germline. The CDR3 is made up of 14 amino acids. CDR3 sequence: CASSLGAGGHEQYF. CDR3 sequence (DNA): TGTGCCAGCAGCTTGGGCGCCGGGGGCCACGAGCAGTACTTC.

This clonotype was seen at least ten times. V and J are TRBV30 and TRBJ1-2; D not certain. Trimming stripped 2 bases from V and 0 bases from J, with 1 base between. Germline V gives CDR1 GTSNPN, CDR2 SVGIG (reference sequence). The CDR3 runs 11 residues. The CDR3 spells CAWSTNYGYTF. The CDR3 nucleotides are TGTGCCTGGAGTACTAACTATGGCTACACCTTC.

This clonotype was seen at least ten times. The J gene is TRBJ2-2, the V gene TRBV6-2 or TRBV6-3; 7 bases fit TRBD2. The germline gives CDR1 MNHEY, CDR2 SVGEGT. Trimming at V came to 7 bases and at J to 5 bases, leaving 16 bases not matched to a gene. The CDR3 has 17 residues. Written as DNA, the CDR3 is TGTGCCAGCACTCCCCTGGTACGGGGGGAAAGTACCGGGGAGCTGTTTTTT. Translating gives CASTPLVRGESTGELFF.

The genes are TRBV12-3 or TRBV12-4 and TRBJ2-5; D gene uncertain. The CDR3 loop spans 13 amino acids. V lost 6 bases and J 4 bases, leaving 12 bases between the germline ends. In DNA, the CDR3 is TGTGCCAGCAGCCCAAACCTCCCAGAGACCCAGTACTTC. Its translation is CASSPNLPETQYF.